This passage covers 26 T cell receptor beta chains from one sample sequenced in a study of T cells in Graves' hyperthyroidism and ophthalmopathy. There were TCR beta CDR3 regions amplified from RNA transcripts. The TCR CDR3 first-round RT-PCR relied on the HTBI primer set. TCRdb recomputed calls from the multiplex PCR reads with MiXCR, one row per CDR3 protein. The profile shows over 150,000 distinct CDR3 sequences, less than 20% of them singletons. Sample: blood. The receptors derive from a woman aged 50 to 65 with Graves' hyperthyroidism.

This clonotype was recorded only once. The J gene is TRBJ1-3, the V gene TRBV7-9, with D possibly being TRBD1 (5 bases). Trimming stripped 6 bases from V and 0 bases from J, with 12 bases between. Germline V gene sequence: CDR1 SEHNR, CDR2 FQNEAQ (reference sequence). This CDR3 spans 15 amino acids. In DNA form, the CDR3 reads TGTGCCAGCAGTTCCACCGGGGGCTCTGGAAACACCATATATTTT. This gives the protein CASSSTGGSGNTIYF.

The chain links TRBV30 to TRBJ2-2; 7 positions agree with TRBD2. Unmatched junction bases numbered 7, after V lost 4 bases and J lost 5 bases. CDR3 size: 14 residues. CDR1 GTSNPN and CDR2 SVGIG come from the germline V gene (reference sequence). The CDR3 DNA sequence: TGTGCCTGGACAGGCGGGAGAGGGACCGGGGAGCTGTTTTTT. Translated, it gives CAWTGGRGTGELFF.

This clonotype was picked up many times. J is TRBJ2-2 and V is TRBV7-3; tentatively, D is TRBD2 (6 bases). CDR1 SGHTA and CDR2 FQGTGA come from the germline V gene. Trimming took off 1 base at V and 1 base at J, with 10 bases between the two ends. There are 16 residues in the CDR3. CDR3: CASSLMGEVNTGELFF. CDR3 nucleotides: TGTGCCAGCAGCTTAATGGGGGAGGTGAACACCGGGGAGCTGTTTTTT.

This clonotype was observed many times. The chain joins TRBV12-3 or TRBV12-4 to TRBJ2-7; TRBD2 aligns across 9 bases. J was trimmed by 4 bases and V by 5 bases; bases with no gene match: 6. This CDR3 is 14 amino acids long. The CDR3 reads CASSRSGSWYEQYF. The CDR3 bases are TGTGCCAGCAGTCGTAGCGGGAGCTGGTACGAGCAGTACTTC.

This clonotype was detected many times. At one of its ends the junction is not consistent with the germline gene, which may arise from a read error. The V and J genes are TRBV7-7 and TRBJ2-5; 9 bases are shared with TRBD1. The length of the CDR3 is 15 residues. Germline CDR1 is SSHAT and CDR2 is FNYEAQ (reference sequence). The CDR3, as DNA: TGTGCTAGCAGCCCACACGGACAGGGGCGAGAGACCCAGTACTTC. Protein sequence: CASSPHGQGRETQYF.

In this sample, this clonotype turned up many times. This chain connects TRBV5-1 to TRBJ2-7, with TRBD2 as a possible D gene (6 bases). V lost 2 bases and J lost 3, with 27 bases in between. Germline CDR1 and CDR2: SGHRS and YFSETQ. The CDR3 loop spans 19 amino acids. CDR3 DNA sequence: TGCGCCAGCAGCTTTATCGGGGGAAGGAGGAGCGGCACTTACTACGAGCAGTACTTC. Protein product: CASSFIGGRRSGTYYEQYF.

The CDR3 protein is CASSHQKQGQDTEAFF. For the CDR3, the DNA is TGTGCCAGCAGTCACCAAAAACAGGGGCAAGACACTGAAGCTTTCTTT. This rearrangement joins TRBV28 to TRBJ1-1, with 7 bases identical to TRBD1. Trimming cost V 5 bases and J 3 bases; bases outside gene matches: 12. CDR1 MDHEN and CDR2 SYDVKM come from the germline V gene. The CDR3 runs 16 residues. The variable domain in full, with the rest retrieved from reference TRBV28 and TRBJ1-1, is DVKVTQSSRYLVKRTGEKVFLECVQDMDHENMFWYRQDPGLGLRLIYFSYDVKMKEKGDIPEGYSVSREKKERFSLILESASTNQTSMYLCASSHQKQGQDTEAFFGQGTRLTVV.

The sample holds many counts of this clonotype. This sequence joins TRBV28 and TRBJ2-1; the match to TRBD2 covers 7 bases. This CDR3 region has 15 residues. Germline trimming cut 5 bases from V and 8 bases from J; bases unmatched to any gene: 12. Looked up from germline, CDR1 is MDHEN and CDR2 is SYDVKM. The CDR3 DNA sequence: TGTGCCAGCAGTGTAGAACGCGGGAGTATTGATGAGCAGTTCTTC. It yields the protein CASSVERGSIDEQFF.

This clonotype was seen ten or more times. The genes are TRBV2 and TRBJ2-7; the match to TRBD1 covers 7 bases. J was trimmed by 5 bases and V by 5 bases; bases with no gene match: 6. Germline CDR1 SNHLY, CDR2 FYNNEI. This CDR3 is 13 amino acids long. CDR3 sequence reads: CASSLNRGHEQYF. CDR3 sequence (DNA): TGTGCCAGCAGTTTAAACAGGGGCCACGAGCAGTACTTC.

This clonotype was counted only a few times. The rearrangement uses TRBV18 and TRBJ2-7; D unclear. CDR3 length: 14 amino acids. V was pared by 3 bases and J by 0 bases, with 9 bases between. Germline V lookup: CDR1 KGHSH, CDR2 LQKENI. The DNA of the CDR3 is TGTGCCAGCTCACCGGTTGATAGCTCCTACGAGCAGTACTTC. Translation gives CASSPVDSSYEQYF.

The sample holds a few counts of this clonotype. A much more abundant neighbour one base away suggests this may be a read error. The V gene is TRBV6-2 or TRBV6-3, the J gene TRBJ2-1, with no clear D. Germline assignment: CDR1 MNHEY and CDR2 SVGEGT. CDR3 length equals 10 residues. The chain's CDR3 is CASGYNEQSF. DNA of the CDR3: TGTGCCAGCGGATACAATGAGCAGTCCTTC.

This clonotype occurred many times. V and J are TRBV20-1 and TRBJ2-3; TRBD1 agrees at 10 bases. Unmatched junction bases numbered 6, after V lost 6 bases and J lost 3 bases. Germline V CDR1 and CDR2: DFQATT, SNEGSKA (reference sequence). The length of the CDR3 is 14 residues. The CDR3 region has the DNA TGCAGTGCCAATCCGGGACAGGGGACAGATACGCAGTATTTT. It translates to CSANPGQGTDTQYF.

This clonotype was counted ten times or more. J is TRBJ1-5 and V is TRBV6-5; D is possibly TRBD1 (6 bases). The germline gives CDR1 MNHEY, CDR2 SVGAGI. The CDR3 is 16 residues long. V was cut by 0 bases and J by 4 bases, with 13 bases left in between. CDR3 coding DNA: TGTGCCAGCAGTTACTCAATGACAGGATTAAATCAGCCCCAGCATTTT. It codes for CASSYSMTGLNQPQHF.

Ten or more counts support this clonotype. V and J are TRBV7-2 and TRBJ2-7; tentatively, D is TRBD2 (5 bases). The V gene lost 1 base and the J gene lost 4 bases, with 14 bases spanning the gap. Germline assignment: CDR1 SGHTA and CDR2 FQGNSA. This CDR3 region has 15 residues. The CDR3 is CASSLGGRQRYEQYF. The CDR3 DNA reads TGTGCCAGCAGCTTAGGGGGTCGGCAGCGGTACGAGCAGTACTTC.

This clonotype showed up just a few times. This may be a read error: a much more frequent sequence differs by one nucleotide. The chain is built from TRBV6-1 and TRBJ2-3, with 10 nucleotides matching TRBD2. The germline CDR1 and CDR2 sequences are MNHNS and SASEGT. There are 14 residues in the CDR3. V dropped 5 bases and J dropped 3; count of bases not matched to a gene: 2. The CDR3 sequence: CASSSSGRTDTQYF. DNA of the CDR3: TGTGCCAGCAGTTCTAGCGGGAGAACAGATACGCAGTATTTT.

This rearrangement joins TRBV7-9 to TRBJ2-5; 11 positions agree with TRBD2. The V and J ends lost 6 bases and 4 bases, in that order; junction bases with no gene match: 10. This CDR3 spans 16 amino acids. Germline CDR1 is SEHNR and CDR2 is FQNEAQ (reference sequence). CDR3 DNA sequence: TGTGCCAGCAGTCGACTGACTAGCGGGATGGGAGAGACCCAGTACTTC. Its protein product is CASSRLTSGMGETQYF.

The CDR3 spells CASSFRLQQETQYF. The CDR3 nucleotides are TGTGCCAGCAGTTTTAGGTTACAGCAAGAGACCCAGTACTTC. The chain employs TRBV28 and TRBJ2-5; D is ambiguous. The germline gives CDR1 MDHEN, CDR2 SYDVKM. The CDR3 has 14 residues. The ends were cut back, 3 bases at V and 2 bases at J, with 10 bases in the middle.

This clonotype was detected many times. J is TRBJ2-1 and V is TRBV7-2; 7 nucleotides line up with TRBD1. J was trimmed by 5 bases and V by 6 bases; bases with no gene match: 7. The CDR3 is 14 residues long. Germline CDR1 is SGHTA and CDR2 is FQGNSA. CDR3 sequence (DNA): TGTGCCAGCAGTTTCGGGACAGCAGACAATGAGCAGTTCTTC. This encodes CASSFGTADNEQFF.

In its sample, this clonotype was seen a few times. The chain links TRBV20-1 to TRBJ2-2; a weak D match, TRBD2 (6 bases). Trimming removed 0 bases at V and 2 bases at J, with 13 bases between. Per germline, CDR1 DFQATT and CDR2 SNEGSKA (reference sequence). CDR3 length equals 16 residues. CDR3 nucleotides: TGCAGTGCTAGAGATGCTGGGGGGTATAACACCGGGGAGCTGTTTTTT. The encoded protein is CSARDAGGYNTGELFF.

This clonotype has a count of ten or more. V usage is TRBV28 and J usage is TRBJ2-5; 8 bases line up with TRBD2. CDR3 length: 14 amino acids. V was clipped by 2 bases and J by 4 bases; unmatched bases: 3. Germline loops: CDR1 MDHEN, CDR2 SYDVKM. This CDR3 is CASSLAGGAETQYF. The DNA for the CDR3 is TGTGCCAGCAGTTTAGCGGGAGGTGCAGAGACCCAGTACTTC.

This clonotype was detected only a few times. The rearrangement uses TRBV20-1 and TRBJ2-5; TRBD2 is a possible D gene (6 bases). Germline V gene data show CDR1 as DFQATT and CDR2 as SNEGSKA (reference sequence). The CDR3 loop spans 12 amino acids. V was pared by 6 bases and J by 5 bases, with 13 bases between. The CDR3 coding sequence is TGCAGTGCGGAGGGCCCCCTGGAGACCCAGTACTTC. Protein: CSAEGPLETQYF.

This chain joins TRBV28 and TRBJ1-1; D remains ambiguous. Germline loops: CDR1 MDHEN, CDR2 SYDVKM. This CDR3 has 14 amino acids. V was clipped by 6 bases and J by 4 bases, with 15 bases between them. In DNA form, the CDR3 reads TGTGCCAGCAGAAGCAGCGAATCGATCACTGAAGCTTTCTTT. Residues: CASRSSESITEAFF.

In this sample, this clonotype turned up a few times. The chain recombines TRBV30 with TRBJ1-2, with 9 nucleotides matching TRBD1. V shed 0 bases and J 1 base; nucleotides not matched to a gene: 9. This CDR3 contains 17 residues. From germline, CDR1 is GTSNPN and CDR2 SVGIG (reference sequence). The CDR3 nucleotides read TGTGCCTGGAGTGTAATAGGACAGGGGCCTAATAACTATGGCTACACCTTC. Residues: CAWSVIGQGPNNYGYTF.

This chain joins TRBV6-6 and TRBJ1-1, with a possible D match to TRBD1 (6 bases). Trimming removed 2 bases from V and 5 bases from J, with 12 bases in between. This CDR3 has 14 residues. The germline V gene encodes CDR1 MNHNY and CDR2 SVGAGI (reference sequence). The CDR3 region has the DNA TGTGCCAGCAGTTACGGGACACATCGGACTGAAGCTTTCTTT. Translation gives CASSYGTHRTEAFF.

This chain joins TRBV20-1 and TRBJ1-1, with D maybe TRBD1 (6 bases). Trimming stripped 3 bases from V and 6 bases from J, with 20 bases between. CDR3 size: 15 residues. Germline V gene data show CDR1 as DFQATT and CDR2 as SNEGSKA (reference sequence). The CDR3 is CSARPLQGSNSEAFF. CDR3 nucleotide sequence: TGCAGTGCTAGGCCCCTACAGGGTAGTAATTCTGAAGCTTTCTTT.

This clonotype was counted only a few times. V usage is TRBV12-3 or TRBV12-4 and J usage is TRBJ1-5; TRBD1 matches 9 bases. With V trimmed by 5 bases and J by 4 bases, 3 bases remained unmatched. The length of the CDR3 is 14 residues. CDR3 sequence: CASSRGQGNQPQHF. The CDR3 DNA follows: TGTGCCAGCAGTAGGGGACAGGGAAATCAGCCCCAGCATTTT.